Below, one TCR beta chain is given with its context. This sample is part of a study of blood T cell repertoires in COVID-19. Background on the study: PBMCs, B-cell-depleted T cells, or T cells were the source of the cDNA or gDNA that made up the material.

Sequencing was performed with immunoSEQ multiplex PCR; in TCRdb, only in-frame clones are kept and a portion is missing. The table has about 170,000 clones, over 75% seen once. Participants' reported clinical history set cohort assignment. The CDR3 sequence is 14 residues long. Between the trimmed V and J ends, which lost 7 bases and 8 bases, there was a span of 20 bases. Germline loops: CDR1 MDHEN, CDR2 SYDVKM. Sequenced input: PBMCs or T cells enriched from blood (not recorded which). This chain connects TRBV28 to TRBJ1-2, with a weak D call TRBD1 (6 bases). This receptor was taken from a woman between 18 and 29 years old who had recovered from COVID-19. The CDR3 DNA follows: TGTGCCAGCACCCCCGGCAGGGGAGAATCGGGCTACACCTTC. It encodes CASTPGRGESGYTF.